Each of the 15 T cell receptor beta chains below was sequenced from the same sample in a study of vaccination effects on CD4 cells after COVID-19. ViraFEST used viral peptide pools to expand antigen-specific CD4+ T cells before sequencing. The authors isolated CD4+ T cells after less than eleven days of culture. The person's infection with SARS-CoV-2, confirmed by PCR, took place between March and December 2020. The antigens for these receptors are not known. Profiling relied on immunoSEQ multiplex PCR, and the TCRdb table lists in-frame clones only, not all of them. The sample lists tens of thousands of clones; about two thirds were seen once. The source material was CD4+ T cells from PBMCs cultured with a peptide pool, sampled before COVID-19 vaccination. The receptors shown here come from a human donor who had a prior SARS-CoV-2 infection.

V gene TRBV29-1 combines with J gene TRBJ2-5; 14 positions match TRBD2. Per the germline V gene, CDR1 is SQVTM and CDR2 is ANQGSEA. The V and J ends lost 8 bases and 4 bases, in that order; junction bases with no gene match: 3. The CDR3 spans 13 residues. CDR3 residues: CSLGTSGRETQYF. The CDR3 DNA follows: TGCAGCCTTGGGACTAGCGGGAGAGAGACCCAGTACTTC.

The chain has TRBV6-1 and TRBJ2-3; D remains unclear. In germline, CDR1 is MNHNS, CDR2 SASEGT. This CDR3 has 14 residues. V lost 2 bases to trimming and J lost 4 bases, with 10 bases between them. CDR3 protein: CASSERGRADTQYF. The CDR3 coding sequence is TGTGCCAGCAGTGAACGAGGTAGGGCAGATACGCAGTATTTT.

This rearrangement joins TRBV4-2 to TRBJ2-2, with 11 bases identical to TRBD2. Germline assignment: CDR1 LGHNA and CDR2 YNFKEQ. The CDR3 consists of 19 residues. V lost 1 base to trimming and J lost 8 bases; unmatched junction nucleotides: 15. This chain's CDR3 is CASSQAGPLAGVRLGELFF. The CDR3 DNA is TGTGCCAGCAGCCAAGCAGGGCCACTAGCGGGGGTCAGATTGGGGGAGCTGTTTTTT.

The chain joins TRBV3-1 (or the pseudogene TRBV3-2) to TRBJ2-1; TRBD2 matches 8 bases. This CDR3 comprises 15 residues. CDR1 and CDR2 (germline): LGHDT, YNNKEL (reference sequence). The trim removed 4 bases at V and 6 bases at J, leaving 8 bases unmatched. CDR3 amino acids: CASSPHGRGVNEQFF. The CDR3 bases are TGTGCCAGCAGCCCACACGGGCGGGGGGTCAATGAGCAGTTCTTC.

The rearrangement links TRBV10-2 to TRBJ2-7, with D perhaps given as TRBD1 or TRBD2 (6 bases each). The CDR3 runs 14 residues. The V end was cut by 6 bases, the J end by 3 bases, with 15 bases between. Germline V gene sequence: CDR1 WSHSY, CDR2 SAAADI. CDR3 loop: CASRGGQGYYEQYF. For the CDR3, the DNA is TGCGCCAGCAGGGGGGGCCAGGGCTACTACGAGCAGTACTTC.

The chain has TRBV9 and TRBJ1-2; TRBD1 agrees at 8 bases. This CDR3 is 16 amino acids long. The V gene end was trimmed by 0 bases and the J gene end by 7 bases; junction bases not matched to a gene: 11. From germline, CDR1 is SGDLS and CDR2 YYNGEE. In DNA, the CDR3 is TGTGCCAGCAGCGTAGAGGCGACAGGGGTACAGGGTGGCTACACCTTC. This sequence encodes CASSVEATGVQGGYTF.

The chain employs TRBV5-1 and TRBJ1-5; a possible D gene is TRBD1 (5 bases). V lost 0 bases to trimming and J lost 6 bases, with 13 bases between them. Germline V gives CDR1 SGHRS, CDR2 YFSETQ. The CDR3 has 15 amino acids. In nucleotides, the CDR3 is TGCGCCAGCAGCTTGGGCGGCGGGGGGGGTCAGCCCCAGCATTTT. The encoded protein is CASSLGGGGGQPQHF.

The V call is TRBV7-8, the J call TRBJ2-2, with 8 nucleotides matching TRBD2. Germline-derived CDR1 and CDR2 are SGHVS and FQNEAQ. The CDR3 contains 15 residues. Trimming took 10 bases from V and 6 from J; bases not matched to a gene: 13. CDR3 sequence reads: CATSLGAGVSGELFF. The CDR3 DNA is TGTGCCACCTCCTTGGGAGCGGGAGTTTCCGGGGAGCTGTTTTTT.

The genes are TRBV18 and TRBJ2-6, with no clear D. CDR3 length: 17 amino acids. From germline, CDR1 is KGHSH and CDR2 LQKENI. V dropped 0 bases and J dropped 6 bases, with 15 bases sitting between them. CDR3: CASSPPFGFPEANVLTF. The CDR3 nucleotides read TGTGCCAGCTCACCACCATTCGGATTTCCCGAGGCCAACGTCCTGACTTTC.

The rearrangement uses TRBV5-4 and TRBJ2-5, with TRBD2 matching 8 bases. The V segment lost 7 bases and the J segment 4 bases; nucleotides outside the gene matches: 6. Germline assignment: CDR1 SGHNT and CDR2 YYREEE (reference sequence). This CDR3 contains 13 residues. The CDR3 loop reads CASRAGVGETQYF. CDR3 coding DNA: TGTGCCAGCCGAGCGGGAGTAGGAGAGACCCAGTACTTC.

This clone was observed a handful of times. V and J are TRBV4-1 and TRBJ1-3; TRBD1 is a possible D gene (5 bases). V shed 7 bases and J shed 0 bases, with 10 bases lying between them. The CDR3 loop spans 14 amino acids. The germline gives CDR1 MGHRA, CDR2 YSYEKL. CDR3: CASTPGTSGNTIYF. CDR3 bases: TGCGCCAGCACCCCTGGGACCTCTGGAAACACCATATATTTT.

The rearrangement links TRBV6-2 or TRBV6-3 to TRBJ2-7; 7 bases line up with TRBD1. The CDR3 contains 16 residues. V lost 1 base, J lost 7 bases, and 13 bases stayed unmatched. CDR1 and CDR2 (germline): MNHEY, SVGEGT. The CDR3 here is CASSYFPGQKNGEQYF. CDR3 sequence (DNA): TGTGCCAGCAGTTACTTTCCGGGACAGAAAAATGGAGAGCAGTACTTC.

This clone was observed a single time. This chain uses TRBV9 with TRBJ2-7; 14 nucleotides match TRBD2. In germline, CDR1 is SGDLS, CDR2 YYNGEE. The length of the CDR3 is 19 residues. V shed 4 bases and J 2 bases; nucleotides not matched to a gene: 14. The CDR3 DNA is TGTGCCAGCAGCTTACAATCCGGGACTAGCGGGGGTTCCGCCTACGAGCAGTACTTC. This translates into CASSLQSGTSGGSAYEQYF.

This clone showed up just a few times. This sequence joins TRBV7-9 and TRBJ2-5; possibly TRBD1 for D (6 bases). The V and J ends lost 3 bases and 10 bases respectively, with 15 bases between them. The CDR3 has 13 amino acids. Germline CDR1 and CDR2: SEHNR and FQNEAQ (reference sequence). CDR3 sequence reads: CASSFGSRGSQYF. The CDR3 coding sequence is TGTGCCAGCAGCTTTGGGTCGAGGGGGAGCCAGTACTTC.

The chain is built from TRBV5-6 and TRBJ2-3, with 8 bases identical to TRBD2. CDR1 is SGHDT and CDR2 is YYEEEE in the germline V gene. After removal of 1 base from V and 4 bases from J, the junction contained 8 bases not matched to a gene. The CDR3 sequence is 16 residues long. CDR3 sequence reads: CASSLSPGGVPDTQYF. The CDR3 nucleotides are TGTGCCAGCAGCTTGTCCCCGGGGGGGGTTCCAGATACGCAGTATTTT.